This TCR beta chain is drawn from a study of cytomegalovirus exposure and HLA in healthy donors. CDR1 PRHDT and CDR2 FYEKMQ come from the germline V gene (reference sequence). With 5 bases removed from V and 4 bases from J, the gap between germline ends came to 11 bases. CDR3 length: 13 amino acids. In regard to this clone: Antigen unknown.

Study results and caveats: High specificity and sensitivity for cytomegalovirus status were reported for the classifier. Previous analysis showed most TCR beta V segments were productive about 87% or about 30% of the time.

Primers for the PCR totalled 60 Vbeta and 13 Jbeta. Here immunoSEQ multiplex PCR was the method, and the copy in TCRdb shows in-frame clones only, minus some. The sample holds about 48,000 clones. This sequence originates from a woman in her thirties or forties in good health and CMV-seronegative. Sequencing was done on a sample of PBMCs. The chain links TRBV13 to TRBJ1-2; D is possibly TRBD1 (6 bases). In DNA, the CDR3 is TGTGCCAGCAGCCGACAGGAAGTCTATGGCTACACCTTC. Translated, it gives CASSRQEVYGYTF.